Listed here are 15 T cell receptor beta chains from one sample, sequenced in a study of somatic mutations in cytotoxic T cells in rheumatoid arthritis. This table comes from immunoSEQ multiplex PCR, and its TCRdb copy is limited to in-frame clones, with some not included. The sample consists of about 25,000 clones, roughly 74% of them appearing once. Sequenced sample: CD8+ T cells sorted from blood. These receptors came from a woman aged 18-29 years in good health.

This chain uses TRBV13 with TRBJ1-4, with D possibly matching TRBD1 (6 bases). Trimming left V 5 bases short and J 6 bases short, with 16 bases between. The CDR3 extends over 15 amino acids. Per the germline V gene, CDR1 is PRHDT and CDR2 is FYEKMQ (reference sequence). CDR3 coding DNA: TGTGCCAGCAGCCCCGGACGGACAGACTATGAAAAACTGTTTTTT. It codes for CASSPGRTDYEKLFF. The full variable domain, completed using reference TRBV13 and TRBJ1-4, is AAGVIQSPRHLIKEKRETATLKCYPIPRHDTVYWYQQGPGQDPQFLISFYEKMQSDKGSIPDRFSAQQFSDYHSELNMSSLELGDSALYFCASSPGRTDYEKLFFGSGTQLSVL.

Worth noting for this clone: Other DNA sequences from this sample encode an identical CDR3 as well. The chain couples TRBV7-9 to TRBJ1-5; a weak D match, TRBD1 (5 bases). The length of the CDR3 is 12 residues. V shed 3 bases and J shed 6 bases, with 6 bases lying between them. CDR1 SEHNR and CDR2 FQNEAQ come from the germline V gene (reference sequence). Here the CDR3 DNA reads TGTGCCAGCAGCTTTGGGGGTCAGCCCCAGCATTTT. As protein: CASSFGGQPQHF.

This chain links TRBV7-9 with TRBJ2-3; D could derive from TRBD1 or TRBD2 (5 bases each). This CDR3 is 14 amino acids long. The germline V and J ends were trimmed by 5 bases and 6 bases, with 15 bases remaining between them. The germline gives CDR1 SEHNR, CDR2 FQNEAQ (reference sequence). The CDR3 loop reads CASSPGPGEDTQYF. CDR3 in DNA: TGTGCCAGCAGCCCGGGACCCGGGGAGGATACGCAGTATTTT.

This clone was seen only once. The rearrangement links TRBV11-2 to TRBJ1-6; D may be TRBD1 (6 bases). Germline assignment: CDR1 SGHAT and CDR2 FQNNGV. V dropped 1 base and J dropped 8 bases, with 15 bases sitting between them. The CDR3 contains 16 residues. The CDR3 sequence is CASSLAGGSLYSPLHF. The CDR3 DNA is TGTGCCAGCAGCTTAGCGGGGGGCTCATTATATTCACCCCTCCACTTT.

The chain uses TRBV15 and TRBJ1-5, with D possibly matching TRBD1 (6 bases). The CDR3 totals 13 residues. Trimming took off 3 bases at V and 7 bases at J, with 10 bases between the two ends. Germline assignment: CDR1 LNHNV and CDR2 YYDKDF (reference sequence). CDR3 loop: CATSSSGGQPQHF. DNA for the CDR3: TGTGCCACCAGCAGTTCGGGGGGCCAGCCCCAGCATTTT.

The chain carries TRBV6-5 and TRBJ2-1; D unresolved. Germline V lookup: CDR1 MNHEY, CDR2 SVGAGI. V lost 2 bases and J 4 bases, leaving 6 bases between the germline ends. CDR3 size: 13 residues. CDR3 sequence (DNA): TGTGCCAGCAGTTACGGCGAGTACAATGAGCAGTTCTTC. Protein sequence: CASSYGEYNEQFF.

Points on this clone: This sequence may be a read error, since a much larger clone differs from it by one base. This sequence joins TRBV6-6 and TRBJ1-1; TRBD1 is a possible D gene (5 bases). The germline CDR1 and CDR2 sequences are MNHNY and SVGAGI (reference sequence). The V end lost 6 bases, the J end lost 0 bases, and 8 bases lay between the germline ends. CDR3 length: 13 amino acids. CDR3 nucleotide sequence: TGTGCCAGCAGCGAGACAGTGAACACTGAAGCTTTCTTT. This sequence encodes CASSETVNTEAFF.

This clone is a singleton in its sample. The V gene is TRBV27, the J gene TRBJ2-1; TRBD2 agrees at 7 bases. Per germline, CDR1 MNHEY and CDR2 SMNVEV (reference sequence). This CDR3 comprises 12 residues. V lost 9 bases, J lost 6 bases, and 5 bases stayed unmatched. CDR3 loop: CASGGSLNEQFF. CDR3 DNA sequence: TGTGCCAGTGGCGGGAGCCTCAATGAGCAGTTCTTC.

This chain connects TRBV2 to TRBJ1-6; tentative D call: TRBD1 (5 bases). The germline V gene has CDR1 SNHLY and CDR2 FYNNEI. The length of the CDR3 is 14 residues. Deletions cut 8 bases from V and 10 bases from J, with 18 bases between. The CDR3 coding sequence is TGTGCCAGCCCTAGGGACGGGAAAAACTCACCCCTCCACTTT. Its protein is CASPRDGKNSPLHF.

This clone has just a few counts. The J gene is TRBJ2-3, the V gene TRBV28, with unresolved D. This CDR3 is 14 amino acids long. Deletions cut 6 bases from V and 2 bases from J, with 12 bases between. CDR1 is MDHEN and CDR2 is SYDVKM in the germline V gene. DNA for the CDR3: TGTGCCAGCAGCGAGCTAAGGAACACAGATACGCAGTATTTT. Protein sequence: CASSELRNTDTQYF.

The chain combines TRBV7-9 with TRBJ2-3, with D perhaps TRBD1 (6 bases). Trimming took 7 bases from V and 0 from J, leaving 17 bases between them. Germline V gives CDR1 SEHNR, CDR2 FQNEAQ (reference sequence). The CDR3 sequence is 16 residues long. The CDR3 protein is CASNLLGTHSTDTQYF. The CDR3 DNA reads TGTGCCAGCAACCTACTCGGGACACATAGCACAGATACGCAGTATTTT.

V usage is TRBV29-1 and J usage is TRBJ1-2; D remains ambiguous. The CDR3 runs to 13 residues. Germline V lookup: CDR1 SQVTM, CDR2 ANQGSEA. With 1 base removed from V and 2 bases from J, the gap between germline ends came to 8 bases. CDR3 DNA sequence: TGCAGCGTTGAAGTAGTAGGGAACTATGGCTACACCTTC. Encoded protein: CSVEVVGNYGYTF. Looking up the rest from reference TRBV29-1 and TRBJ1-2 gives the full variable domain: SAVISQKPSRDICQRGTSLTIQCQVDSQVTMMFWYRQQPGQSLTLIATANQGSEATYESGFVIDKFPISRPNLTFSTLTVSNMSPEDSSIYLCSVEVVGNYGYTFGSGTRLTVV.

V and J are TRBV4-1 and TRBJ2-3, with 7 bases identical to TRBD2. V shed 3 bases, J shed 6 bases, and the junction held 6 bases outside the gene matches. CDR3 size: 14 residues. The germline V gene encodes CDR1 MGHRA and CDR2 YSYEKL. This chain's CDR3 is CASSHGLEGDTQYF. The CDR3 coding sequence is TGCGCCAGCAGCCATGGACTAGAAGGCGATACGCAGTATTTT.

The rearrangement joins TRBV11-3 to TRBJ2-1; D gene unclear. Germline V CDR1 and CDR2: SGHNT, YENEEA. This CDR3 spans 16 amino acids. Trimming took off 2 bases at V and 2 bases at J, with 13 bases between the two ends. DNA for the CDR3: TGTGCCAGCAGCTTAATGGACCACCATCCCTACAATGAGCAGTTCTTC. This sequence encodes CASSLMDHHPYNEQFF.

V and J are TRBV28 and TRBJ2-5; D assignment may be TRBD1 or TRBD2 (5 bases each). This CDR3 is 14 amino acids long. V was pared by 5 bases and J by 2 bases, with 12 bases between. CDR1 and CDR2 from the germline V gene are MDHEN and SYDVKM. As DNA, the CDR3 is TGTGCCAGCAGTGGCGAATGGGGGCAAGAGACCCAGTACTTC. The encoded protein is CASSGEWGQETQYF.